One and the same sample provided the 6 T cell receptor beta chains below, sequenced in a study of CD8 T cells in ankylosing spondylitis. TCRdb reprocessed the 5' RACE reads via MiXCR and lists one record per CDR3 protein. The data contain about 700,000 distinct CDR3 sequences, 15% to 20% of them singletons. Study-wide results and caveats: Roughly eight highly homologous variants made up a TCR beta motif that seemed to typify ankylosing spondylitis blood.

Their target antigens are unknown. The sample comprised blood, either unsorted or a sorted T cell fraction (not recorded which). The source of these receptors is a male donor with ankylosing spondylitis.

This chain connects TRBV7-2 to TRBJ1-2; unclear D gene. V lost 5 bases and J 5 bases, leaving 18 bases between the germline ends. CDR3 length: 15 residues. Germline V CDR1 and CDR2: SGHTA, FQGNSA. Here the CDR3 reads CASSKGHPTSYGYTF. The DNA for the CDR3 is TGTGCCAGCAGCAAGGGCCACCCTACCTCTTATGGCTACACCTTC.

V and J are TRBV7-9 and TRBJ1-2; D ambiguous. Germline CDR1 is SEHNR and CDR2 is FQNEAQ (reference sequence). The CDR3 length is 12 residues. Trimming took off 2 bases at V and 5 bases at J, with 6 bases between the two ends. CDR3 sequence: CASSLKTYGYTF. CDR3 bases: TGTGCCAGCAGCTTAAAAACTTATGGCTACACCTTC.

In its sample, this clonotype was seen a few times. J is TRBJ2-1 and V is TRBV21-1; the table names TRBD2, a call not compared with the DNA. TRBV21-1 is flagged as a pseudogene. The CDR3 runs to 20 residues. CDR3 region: CASSKLISPVAGISYNEQFF. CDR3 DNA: TGTGCCAGCAGCAAATTGATAAGTCCGGTAGCGGGTATCTCCTACAATGAGCAGTTCTTC.

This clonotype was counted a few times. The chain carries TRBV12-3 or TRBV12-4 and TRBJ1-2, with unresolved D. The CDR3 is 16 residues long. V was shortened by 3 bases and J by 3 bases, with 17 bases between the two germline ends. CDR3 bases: TGTGCCAGCAGTTTCCCCCAAGGAGGGTCGCACTATGGCTACACCTTC. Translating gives CASSFPQGGSHYGYTF.

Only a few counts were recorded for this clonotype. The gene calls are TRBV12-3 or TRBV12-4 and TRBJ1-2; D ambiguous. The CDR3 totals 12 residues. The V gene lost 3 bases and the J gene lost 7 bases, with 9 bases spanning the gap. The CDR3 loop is CASSLDFVGYTF. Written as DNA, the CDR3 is TGTGCCAGCAGTTTGGACTTTGTTGGCTACACCTTC.

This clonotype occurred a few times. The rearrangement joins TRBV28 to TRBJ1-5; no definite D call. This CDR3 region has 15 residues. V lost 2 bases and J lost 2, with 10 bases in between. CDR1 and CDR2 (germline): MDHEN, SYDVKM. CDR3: CASSLRVWRNQPQHF. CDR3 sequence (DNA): TGTGCCAGCAGTTTACGTGTATGGCGCAATCAGCCCCAGCATTTT.